These 21 T cell receptor beta chains originate from one sample sequenced in a study of T cells in Graves' hyperthyroidism and ophthalmopathy. It was RNA transcripts that yielded the amplified TCR beta CDR3 regions. Researchers ran a first-round RT-PCR on the TCR CDR3 using the HTBI primer set. One entry per CDR3 protein results from TCRdb running MiXCR on the multiplex PCR reads. There are around 570,000 distinct CDR3 sequences in the sample; 15% to 20% occur only once, and roughly 50% lies in the top ten. The sequencing sample was made of blood. All receptors come from a man aged 40-49 years with Graves' ophthalmopathy.

The chain combines TRBV4-1 with TRBJ1-1; 9 nucleotides match TRBD1. The CDR3 runs 18 residues. Per the germline V gene, CDR1 is MGHRA and CDR2 is YSYEKL. The junction had 14 bases not matched to a gene; V was cut back by 2 bases and J by 4 bases. The CDR3 DNA reads TGCGCCAGCAGCCAAACACCGGGACAGGGCCGGGCAGGCACTGAAGCTTTCTTT. It yields the protein CASSQTPGQGRAGTEAFF.

Comment on this clonotype: Being one base from a much bigger clone, this may be a read error. The V and J genes are TRBV27 and TRBJ2-1; 7 nucleotides line up with TRBD2. Germline CDR1 MNHEY, CDR2 SMNVEV (reference sequence). J lost 0 bases, V lost 4 bases, and 9 bases had no gene match. The CDR3 runs to 17 residues. The DNA of the CDR3 is TGTGCCAGCAGTTCGGGGGGAGAACGTCGCTCCTACAATGAGCAGTTCTTC. This codes for CASSSGGERRSYNEQFF.

This chain joins TRBV20-1 and TRBJ1-1; D gene uncertain. V lost 6 bases to trimming and J lost 2 bases, with 13 bases between them. Germline CDR1 DFQATT, CDR2 SNEGSKA (reference sequence). CDR3 length: 13 amino acids. As DNA, the CDR3 is TGCAGTGCCGACGAGGACCGAAACACTGAAGCTTTCTTT. This gives the protein CSADEDRNTEAFF.

About this clonotype: The junction departs from the called germline gene at one end, perhaps through a read error. The rearrangement joins TRBV20-1 to TRBJ2-5; D not certain. Germline assignment: CDR1 DFQATT and CDR2 SNEGSKA (reference sequence). The CDR3 length is 13 residues. The CDR3 bases are TGCAGTGCCAGACCGGACCCACAAGATACCCAGTACTTC. Translated: CSARPDPQDTQYF.

CDR3 protein: CASSPGTGGFYNEQFF. The CDR3 DNA reads as TGTGCCAGCAGTCCCGGGACAGGGGGGTTCTACAATGAGCAGTTCTTC. V gene TRBV27 combines with J gene TRBJ2-1; TRBD1 aligns across 11 bases. The CDR3 is 16 residues long. Germline loops: CDR1 MNHEY, CDR2 SMNVEV (reference sequence). V was clipped by 5 bases and J by 3 bases; unmatched bases: 6.

This clonotype was observed a few times. V and J are TRBV10-3 and TRBJ2-3; D tentatively fits TRBD1 or TRBD2 (5 bases each). Trimming took 0 bases from V and 4 from J, leaving 5 bases between them. The CDR3 is 13 amino acids. Looked up from germline, CDR1 is ENHRY and CDR2 is SYGVKD. CDR3 DNA sequence: TGTGCCATCAGTGAGTCGGGGGCAGATACGCAGTATTTT. This codes for CAISESGADTQYF.

This clonotype appeared a few times. J is TRBJ2-1 and V is TRBV10-3; 10 bases align to TRBD1. V lost 4 bases, J lost 4 bases, and 4 bases stayed unmatched. This CDR3 is 15 amino acids long. Germline V gives CDR1 ENHRY, CDR2 SYGVKD. The CDR3 spells CAISAPGQGYNEQFF. The CDR3 coding sequence is TGTGCCATCAGTGCGCCGGGACAGGGGTACAATGAGCAGTTCTTC.

The J gene is TRBJ2-1, the V gene TRBV15, with 9 bases aligning to TRBD2. After removal of 0 bases from V and 8 bases from J, the junction contained 5 bases not matched to a gene. The CDR3 has 15 amino acids. Germline V gene lookup returns CDR1 LNHNV and CDR2 YYDKDF (reference sequence). The CDR3 here is CATSRDGTSSYEQFF. CDR3 in DNA: TGTGCCACCAGCAGAGATGGGACTAGCAGCTATGAGCAGTTCTTC.

This clonotype has at least ten counts. The chain couples TRBV5-1 to TRBJ2-7; 10 bases are shared with TRBD2. The trim removed 5 bases at V and 7 bases at J, leaving 15 bases unmatched. CDR3 length equals 16 residues. Germline values: CDR1 SGHRS, CDR2 YFSETQ. CDR3 sequence: CASRSGVAGGTKEQYF. The CDR3 DNA is TGCGCCAGCAGGTCGGGCGTAGCGGGGGGAACGAAGGAGCAGTACTTC.

This chain links TRBV12-3 or TRBV12-4 with TRBJ1-2; TRBD1 aligns across 7 bases. With 3 bases clipped from V and 2 bases from J, the junction kept 9 bases outside the gene matches. The CDR3 consists of 16 residues. The CDR3 nucleotides are TGTGCCAGCAGTTTTCTCTCCAGGGGGGACAACTATGGCTACACCTTC. Translated, it gives CASSFLSRGDNYGYTF.

Only a few counts were recorded for this clonotype. V is TRBV18 and J is TRBJ2-1; D could derive from TRBD1 or TRBD2 (6 bases each). V gave up 1 base and J gave up 0 bases, with 19 bases separating them. The CDR3 extends over 19 amino acids. CDR1 and CDR2 (germline): KGHSH, LQKENI. DNA of the CDR3: TGTGCCAGCTCACCACAGGCCGGGGGCGGGCCGCTCTCCTACAATGAGCAGTTCTTC. Translation: CASSPQAGGGPLSYNEQFF.

This clonotype was observed many times. The chain combines TRBV7-2 with TRBJ2-7; 9 bases align to TRBD2. CDR3 length: 15 residues. Trimming took 1 base from V and 3 from J; bases not matched to a gene: 4. CDR1 and CDR2 from the germline V gene are SGHTA and FQGNSA. The CDR3 DNA reads as TGTGCCAGCAGCTTAGTGGCTAGCGGGGTCTACGAGCAGTACTTC. Translating gives CASSLVASGVYEQYF. Full variable domain (missing parts from reference TRBV7-2 and TRBJ2-7): GAGVSQSPSNKVTEKGKDVELRCDPISGHTALYWYRQSLGQGLEFLIYFQGNSAPDKSGLPSDRFSAERTGGSVSTLTIQRTQQEDSAVYLCASSLVASGVYEQYFGPGTRLTVT.

The gene calls are TRBV7-2 and TRBJ2-1, with D perhaps matching TRBD1 or TRBD2 (5 bases each). CDR3 length: 14 amino acids. Germline V gene lookup returns CDR1 SGHTA and CDR2 FQGNSA. V lost 2 bases and J lost 7, with 12 bases in between. In nucleotides, the CDR3 is TGTGCCAGCAGCTTAACGACTGGGGGTAATGAGCAGTTCTTC. Translated, it gives CASSLTTGGNEQFF.

This clonotype has a count of ten or more. The J gene is TRBJ2-1, the V gene TRBV7-9; TRBD2 matches at 12 bases. V lost 5 bases, J lost 9 bases, and 8 bases stayed unmatched. Germline values: CDR1 SEHNR, CDR2 FQNEAQ (reference sequence). The CDR3 covers 15 residues. CDR3 residues: CASSPKTSGSGEQFF. The CDR3 DNA reads as TGTGCCAGCAGCCCTAAGACTAGCGGGAGTGGTGAGCAGTTCTTC.

About this clonotype: One junction end does not reproduce the germline sequence, and a read error may be involved. The chain recombines TRBV20-1 with TRBJ2-1, with 10 bases identical to TRBD2. The CDR3 covers 15 residues. Germline values: CDR1 DFQATT, CDR2 SNEGSKA (reference sequence). The CDR3 region has the DNA TGCAGTGCGCCTGTAAATAGCGGGAGGCAGGGTGAGCAGTCCTTC. Protein: CSAPVNSGRQGEQSF.

This clonotype was picked up a small number of times. The genes are TRBV7-9 and TRBJ2-2, with D perhaps assigned TRBD1 or TRBD2 (5 bases each). The length of the CDR3 is 15 residues. Germline CDR1 and CDR2: SEHNR and FQNEAQ (reference sequence). V shed 4 bases and J shed 1 base, with 10 bases lying between them. The CDR3 region has the DNA TGTGCCAGCAGCTATACGGGGCAGAACACCGGGGAGCTGTTTTTT. This translates into CASSYTGQNTGELFF.

The CDR3 region is CATSREFGAQGSTLGYF. The DNA of the CDR3 is TGTGCCACCAGCAGAGAGTTCGGGGCGCAGGGGTCCACGCTTGGGTACTTC. The chain carries TRBV15 and TRBJ2-4, with a possible D match to TRBD1 (6 bases). The CDR3 has 17 amino acids. Trimming pared 0 bases from V and 15 bases from J, leaving 27 bases between. Per germline, CDR1 LNHNV and CDR2 YYDKDF (reference sequence).

This clonotype appeared many times. The chain links TRBV7-8 to TRBJ2-2, with 16 bases aligning to TRBD2. The J segment lost 3 bases and the V segment lost 5 bases, leaving 6 bases of the junction unmatched. Germline assignment: CDR1 SGHVS and CDR2 FQNEAQ. The CDR3 runs 18 residues. The CDR3 protein is CASSLGTSGGGDTGELFF. The CDR3 coding sequence is TGTGCCAGCAGCCTTGGGACTAGCGGGGGGGGGGACACCGGGGAGCTGTTTTTT.

This clonotype was detected ten times or more. The gene calls are TRBV6-2 or TRBV6-3 and TRBJ2-1, with D unresolved. V lost 4 bases and J 0 bases, leaving 13 bases between the germline ends. CDR3 length equals 16 residues. The germline V gene has CDR1 MNHEY and CDR2 SVGEGT. The CDR3 protein is CASSSHSGSSYNEQFF. CDR3 bases: TGTGCCAGCAGTTCCCATTCAGGTAGCTCCTACAATGAGCAGTTCTTC.

Many counts were recorded for this clonotype. This chain joins TRBV27 and TRBJ2-7, with TRBD2 matching over 7 bases. V lost 0 bases to trimming and J lost 2 bases; unmatched junction nucleotides: 10. Germline loops: CDR1 MNHEY, CDR2 SMNVEV (reference sequence). The CDR3 contains 17 residues. The CDR3 region has the DNA TGTGCCAGCAGTTTATCGGTATCGCCTAGCGGTACCTACGAGCAGTACTTC. This gives the protein CASSLSVSPSGTYEQYF.

The rearrangement uses TRBV12-3 or TRBV12-4 and TRBJ2-3; 8 bases are a match to TRBD1. The CDR3 sequence is 15 residues long. V was clipped by 4 bases and J by 3 bases; unmatched bases: 6. CDR3: CASSYRQGRTDTQYF. The CDR3 DNA sequence: TGTGCCAGCAGTTATAGACAGGGGAGGACAGATACGCAGTATTTT.